These 14 T cell receptor beta chains came from one sample sequenced in a study of blood T cell repertoires in COVID-19. The table came from immunoSEQ multiplex PCR; TCRdb's copy has only in-frame clones and leaves some out. This repertoire shows some 21,000 clones, over 75% found once; its top ten account for 15% to 20%. Sequencing used peripheral blood. The receptors originated from a human donor in a cohort sampled during active COVID-19.

J is TRBJ2-3 and V is TRBV6-4, with 10 bases fitting TRBD1. V lost 2 bases and J lost 1; bases outside the gene matches: 6. This CDR3 comprises 17 residues. Germline-derived CDR1 and CDR2 are MRHNA and SNTAGT. CDR3 region: CASSDAPTGGGTDTQYF. The CDR3 nucleotides read TGTGCCAGCAGTGACGCTCCGACAGGGGGCGGCACAGATACGCAGTATTTT.

The V and J genes are TRBV6-6 and TRBJ2-7, with 8 bases fitting TRBD1. The V segment lost 4 bases and the J segment 2 bases; nucleotides outside the gene matches: 7. The germline V gene encodes CDR1 MNHNY and CDR2 SVGAGI (reference sequence). This CDR3 comprises 15 residues. The CDR3 spells CASSSLGQVAYEQYF. The CDR3 bases are TGTGCCAGCAGTTCCCTGGGACAGGTGGCCTACGAGCAGTACTTC.

The chain employs TRBV7-9 and TRBJ2-1, with TRBD1 identical over 7 bases. This CDR3 spans 13 amino acids. J was trimmed by 6 bases and V by 8 bases; bases with no gene match: 7. Per germline, CDR1 SEHNR and CDR2 FQNEAQ (reference sequence). This CDR3 reads CASGIGQVNEQFF. The CDR3 DNA reads as TGTGCCAGCGGTATTGGACAGGTCAATGAGCAGTTCTTC. Full variable domain (remainder filled in from reference TRBV7-9 and TRBJ2-1): DTGVSQNPRHKITKRGQNVTFRCDPISEHNRLYWYRQTLGQGPEFLTYFQNEAQLEKSRLLSDRFSAERPKGSFSTLEIQRTEQGDSAMYLCASGIGQVNEQFFGPGTRLTVL.

The gene calls are TRBV10-2 and TRBJ1-1; no reliable D call. Trimming shortened V by 4 bases and J by 4 bases, and 10 bases separated the two germline ends. This CDR3 contains 13 residues. Germline CDR1 is WSHSY and CDR2 is SAAADI. The CDR3 DNA sequence: TGCGCCAGCAGTGCTTTGGGAGGCACTGAAGCTTTCTTT. It translates to CASSALGGTEAFF.

This rearrangement joins TRBV18 to TRBJ1-4; weak D call: TRBD1 (5 bases). V shed 1 base and J shed 6 bases, with 12 bases lying between them. Germline CDR1 is KGHSH and CDR2 is LQKENI. The CDR3 has 15 residues. Written as DNA, the CDR3 is TGTGCCAGCTCACCACGCGTGGGGCCAGATGAAAAACTGTTTTTT. Its protein product is CASSPRVGPDEKLFF.

The CDR3 protein is CASSIWAGGAYEQYF. The CDR3 region has the DNA TGTGCCAGTAGTATATGGGCCGGGGGGGCCTACGAGCAGTACTTC. The chain recombines TRBV19 with TRBJ2-7; 8 nucleotides line up with TRBD2. Germline trimming cut 2 bases from V and 2 bases from J; bases unmatched to any gene: 5. Germline CDR1 LNHDA, CDR2 SQIVND (reference sequence). CDR3 length: 15 amino acids.

This chain uses TRBV11-3 with TRBJ2-7; D not certain. This CDR3 spans 12 amino acids. Between the trimmed V and J ends, which lost 0 bases and 4 bases, there was a span of 4 bases. Per the germline V gene, CDR1 is SGHNT and CDR2 is YENEEA. CDR3 protein: CASSLDSYEQYF. In DNA form, the CDR3 reads TGTGCCAGCAGCTTAGACAGTTACGAGCAGTACTTC. The complete variable domain, with remaining parts taken from reference TRBV11-3 and TRBJ2-7, reads EAGVVQSPRYKIIEKKQPVAFWCNPISGHNTLYWYLQNLGQGPELLIRYENEEAVDDSQLPKDRFSAERLKGVDSTLKIQPAELGDSAVYLCASSLDSYEQYFGPGTRLTVT.

This chain joins TRBV19 and TRBJ2-1; perhaps TRBD2 as D (6 bases). The CDR3 has 13 residues. Germline V gives CDR1 LNHDA, CDR2 SQIVND (reference sequence). The ends were cut back, 0 bases at V and 8 bases at J, with 8 bases in the middle. In DNA form, the CDR3 reads TGTGCCAGTAGTATAGAGGGAGGTTATGAGCAGTTCTTC. It specifies CASSIEGGYEQFF.

This clone appeared once. The CDR3 DNA is TGTGCCAGCCAAAGGGACCCCCGGGGGACTGAAGCTTTCTTT. It yields the protein CASQRDPRGTEAFF. This chain connects TRBV19 to TRBJ1-1; possibly TRBD1 for D (5 bases). Per germline, CDR1 LNHDA and CDR2 SQIVND (reference sequence). The germline V and J ends were trimmed by 9 bases and 5 bases, with 19 bases remaining between them. The CDR3 totals 14 residues.

This chain links TRBV18 with TRBJ1-1; 11 bases agree with TRBD1. Germline V gene data show CDR1 as KGHSH and CDR2 as LQKENI. CDR3 size: 16 residues. V shed 3 bases, J shed 11 bases, and the junction held 14 bases outside the gene matches. The CDR3 region is CASSPKPGQGAHSAFF. In nucleotides, the CDR3 is TGTGCCAGCTCACCCAAACCAGGACAGGGGGCGCATAGTGCTTTCTTT.

V is TRBV4-2 and J is TRBJ1-6; possible D gene TRBD1, 6 bases. Trimming stripped 0 bases from V and 5 bases from J, with 11 bases between. Germline V CDR1 and CDR2: LGHNA, YNFKEQ. The CDR3 totals 16 residues. CDR3 in amino acids: CASSQDVRQDNSPLHF. In DNA, the CDR3 is TGTGCCAGCAGCCAAGATGTTAGACAGGATAATTCACCCCTCCACTTT.

The chain uses TRBV6-5 and TRBJ2-5, with D possibly being TRBD1 (6 bases). The ends were cut back, 7 bases at V and 4 bases at J, with 16 bases in the middle. CDR3 length: 14 residues. Germline V CDR1 and CDR2: MNHEY, SVGAGI. The CDR3 here is CASIRSLRGETQYF. The CDR3 nucleotides are TGTGCCAGCATCAGATCTCTCAGGGGAGAGACCCAGTACTTC.

The chain joins TRBV9 to TRBJ2-5, with D unclear. V lost 0 bases, J lost 2 bases, and 8 bases lay in between. This CDR3 has 14 amino acids. Germline lookup yields CDR1 SGDLS and CDR2 YYNGEE. The CDR3 is CASSVDLQQETQYF. The DNA of the CDR3 is TGTGCCAGCAGCGTAGATCTGCAGCAAGAGACCCAGTACTTC.

The chain uses TRBV7-3 and TRBJ2-1, with 10 bases lining up with TRBD2. The germline gives CDR1 SGHTA, CDR2 FQGTGA. CDR3 length equals 15 residues. The V segment lost 5 bases and the J segment 9 bases; nucleotides outside the gene matches: 10. The CDR3 DNA reads as TGTGCCAGCAGCCCACTAGCGGGGCCGGGTGGTGAGCAGTTCTTC. This codes for CASSPLAGPGGEQFF.